One and the same sample provided the 10 T cell receptor beta chains below, sequenced in a study of T cells in Graves' hyperthyroidism and ophthalmopathy. RNA transcripts were the template for amplifying TCR beta CDR3 regions. First-round RT-PCR targeting the TCR CDR3 was performed with the HTBI primer set. TCRdb fed the multiplex PCR reads into MiXCR, producing one record per CDR3 protein. The table lists some 530,000 distinct CDR3 sequences, 22% of them singletons. The sample comprised blood. The receptors were gathered from a woman in her seventies with Graves' ophthalmopathy.

Here the CDR3 reads CASSELWEQFF. CDR3 nucleotide sequence: TGTGCCAGCAGTGAATTATGGGAGCAGTTCTTC. The J gene is TRBJ2-1, the V gene TRBV25-1, with D unresolved. Trimming removed 1 base from V and 10 bases from J, with 5 bases in between. The CDR3 has 11 residues. In germline, CDR1 is MGHDK, CDR2 SYGVNS.

This clonotype was picked up a small number of times. The V gene is TRBV18, the J gene TRBJ2-7, with 9 bases fitting TRBD1. V was pared by 3 bases and J by 7 bases, with 4 bases of the junction left unmatched. Germline lookup yields CDR1 KGHSH and CDR2 LQKENI. The CDR3 contains 13 residues. The CDR3 region has the DNA TGTGCCAGCTCACCCGGGACAGGGAGAGAGCAGTACTTC. It is translated as CASSPGTGREQYF. The full variable domain, its missing parts supplied by reference TRBV18 and TRBJ2-7, is NAGVMQNPRHLVRRRGQEARLRCSPMKGHSHVYWYRQLPEEGLKFMVYLQKENIIDESGMPKERFSAEFPKEGPSILRIQQVVRGDSAAYFCASSPGTGREQYFGPGTRLTVT.

The sample holds a few counts of this clonotype. This chain uses TRBV28 with TRBJ1-4; 9 positions agree with TRBD1. The CDR3 totals 16 residues. In germline, CDR1 is MDHEN, CDR2 SYDVKM. The V segment lost 8 bases and the J segment 8 bases; nucleotides outside the gene matches: 15. The DNA for the CDR3 is TGTGCCAGCGGAGGAGGATCACAGGGGGCTGGAGAAAAACTGTTTTTT. Protein: CASGGGSQGAGEKLFF.

The chain recombines TRBV19 with TRBJ2-7, with a possible D match to TRBD2 (6 bases). V was trimmed by 6 bases and J by 2 bases, leaving 14 bases between them. This CDR3 region has 14 residues. CDR1 and CDR2 (germline): LNHDA, SQIVND (reference sequence). The CDR3 here is CASSQHGGTYEQYF. The CDR3 DNA reads TGTGCCAGTAGCCAACACGGGGGAACCTACGAGCAGTACTTC.

This clonotype was recorded at least ten times. V usage is TRBV12-5 and J usage is TRBJ1-1; TRBD1 matches at 7 bases. The CDR3 sequence is 13 residues long. Trimming removed 6 bases from V and 1 base from J; junction bases left unmatched: 2. Per the germline V gene, CDR1 is LGHNT and CDR2 is FRNRAP. CDR3 nucleotides: TGTGCTAGTGGCCGACAGGGGAACACTGAAGCTTTCTTT. This gives the protein CASGRQGNTEAFF.

In its sample, this clonotype was seen many times. V gene TRBV7-3 combines with J gene TRBJ2-7; D remains ambiguous. Per germline, CDR1 SGHTA and CDR2 FQGTGA. CDR3 size: 15 residues. The ends were cut back, 5 bases at V and 1 base at J, with 15 bases in the middle. The CDR3 reads CASSLGPLSSYEQYF. The CDR3 DNA reads as TGTGCCAGCAGCCTTGGCCCCCTCAGTTCCTACGAGCAGTACTTC.

CDR3 DNA: TGTGCCAGCGTGGAGGGACTAAACTACGAGCAGTACTTC. Translated: CASVEGLNYEQYF. This rearrangement joins TRBV6-1 to TRBJ2-7, with 7 bases matching TRBD2. This CDR3 is 13 amino acids long. V shed 8 bases and J 3 bases; nucleotides not matched to a gene: 7. The germline V gene has CDR1 MNHNS and CDR2 SASEGT.

This clonotype was seen a handful of times. This chain links TRBV6-1 with TRBJ1-1, with D perhaps matching TRBD1 (6 bases). Trimming stripped 8 bases from V and 5 bases from J, with 18 bases between. CDR1 is MNHNS, CDR2 SASEGT, per germline. The CDR3 loop spans 14 amino acids. The CDR3 bases are TGTGCCAGCGGTTCTACAGGGCTGGCGACTGAAGCTTTCTTT. This sequence encodes CASGSTGLATEAFF.

This chain uses TRBV7-2 with TRBJ2-5; D ambiguous. From germline, CDR1 is SGHTA and CDR2 FQGNSA. The CDR3 spans 12 residues. V was pared by 3 bases and J by 5 bases, with 7 bases between. Written as DNA, the CDR3 is TGTGCCAGCAGCTTCTTCGCCGAGACCCAGTACTTC. It encodes CASSFFAETQYF.

The V and J genes are TRBV18 and TRBJ2-3; D uncertain. Between the trimmed V and J ends, which lost 0 bases and 6 bases, there was a span of 13 bases. CDR1 KGHSH and CDR2 LQKENI come from the germline V gene. CDR3 length: 15 amino acids. CDR3 sequence: CASSPPALQQDTQYF. CDR3 in DNA: TGTGCCAGCTCACCACCGGCCCTCCAACAGGATACGCAGTATTTT.